This T cell receptor beta chain was found in a study of T-cell reconstitution after alpha-beta-depleted transplantation in children. In its sample, this clonotype was seen a few times. What it binds is unknown. Study results and caveats: A year post-transplant, T-cell counts and diversity derived mostly from newly produced T cells.

The TCRbeta library incorporated unique molecular identifiers. Using its own MiXCR run on the PCR reads, TCRdb lists one record per CDR3 protein. The table lists fewer than 150,000 distinct CDR3 sequences, 8% to 10% of them singletons, with 20% to 30% in the top ten. V was trimmed by 0 bases and J by 5 bases, leaving 13 bases between them. Germline CDR1 and CDR2: DFQATT and SNEGSKA (reference sequence). The CDR3 spans 14 residues. The sample was PBMCs, mostly from graft donor cells, taken 180 days after TCRalphabeta/CD19-depleted stem cell transplant. This sequence joins TRBV20-1 and TRBJ1-1; tentatively, D is TRBD1 (5 bases). The origin of this receptor is a girl under three years old who had a stem cell transplant for combined immunodeficiency, so the T cells may come from the graft donor. The CDR3 spells CSAREAGMRTEAFF. The CDR3 region has the DNA TGCAGTGCTAGAGAGGCAGGGATGAGAACTGAAGCTTTCTTT.